Included here is one TCR beta chain sequence, with context. Its antigen is still unknown. The sample belongs to a study of cytomegalovirus exposure and HLA in healthy donors. Study-wide points: In vitro assays verified that a few CMV-associated chains recognized CMV antigens specifically.

The PCR was carried out with 60 Vbeta primers and 13 Jbeta primers. Data came from immunoSEQ multiplex PCR; TCRdb stores just in-frame clones and leaves some out. The repertoire includes 60,000 to 65,000 clones, approximately 87% of them detected once, and less than 1.5% sits in the top ten. At collection, donors were nominally healthy, but unrecorded immune exposures were probable. Material: PBMCs. The receptor was isolated from a man aged 18 to 30 in good health and CMV-seronegative.

CDR3 nucleotide sequence: TGTGCCAGCAGCTTAGCTAGCGGGTCCGGCTACGAGCAGTACTTC. It translates to CASSLASGSGYEQYF. The chain employs TRBV7-6 and TRBJ2-7, with 7 bases fitting TRBD2. Trimming removed 0 bases from V and 3 bases from J; junction bases left unmatched: 5. Germline assignment: CDR1 SGHVS and CDR2 FNYEAQ. This CDR3 has 15 residues.